Listed here are 29 T cell receptor beta chains from one sample, sequenced in a study of shared clonotypes between healthy human individuals. The data were produced by immunoSEQ multiplex PCR, yet TCRdb's version contains in-frame clones alone and is incomplete. The table records about 500,000 clones, approximately 80% of them present only once. Material for sequencing was PBMCs. All receptors derive from a woman between 35 and 50 years old in good health. Some clones in this sample may be carry-over from other donors' samples.

This clone was seen only a few times. The CDR3 here is CASSQEVDQPQHF. DNA of the CDR3: TGCGCCAGCAGCCAAGAAGTGGATCAGCCCCAGCATTTT. This chain uses TRBV4-1 with TRBJ1-5; D unclear. CDR1 MGHRA and CDR2 YSYEKL come from the germline V gene. The length of the CDR3 is 13 residues. The V end lost 0 bases, the J end lost 5 bases, and 5 bases lay between the germline ends.

About this clone: This probably arose from a read error, given a far larger clone one base away. The V call is TRBV30, the J call TRBJ2-5; D gene uncertain. Trimming pared 2 bases from V and 9 bases from J, leaving 16 bases between. The CDR3 is 13 amino acids. From germline, CDR1 is GTSNPN and CDR2 SVGIG (reference sequence). The CDR3 reads CAWSPAAPVAQYF. DNA of the CDR3: TGTGCCTGGAGTCCCGCAGCCCCCGTGGCCCAGTACTTC.

This chain uses TRBV4-1 with TRBJ1-5; 12 bases are shared with TRBD1. CDR1 MGHRA and CDR2 YSYEKL come from the germline V gene. The CDR3 has 16 amino acids. V shed 4 bases, J shed 5 bases, and the junction held 6 bases outside the gene matches. CDR3 nucleotide sequence: TGCGCCAGCAGCCTTGGGACAGGGGGCGGGTATCAGCCCCAGCATTTT. Translated, it gives CASSLGTGGGYQPQHF.

The count of this clone is one. The rearrangement links TRBV29-1 to TRBJ2-5; TRBD2 agrees at 14 bases. The CDR3 length is 14 residues. V gave up 4 bases and J gave up 4 bases; unmatched junction bases: 2. The germline CDR1 and CDR2 sequences are SQVTM and ANQGSEA. The CDR3 is CSVGLAGGVETQYF. DNA of the CDR3: TGCAGCGTTGGACTAGCGGGAGGGGTAGAGACCCAGTACTTC.

The rearrangement uses TRBV27 and TRBJ2-3; D gene ambiguous. CDR3 length: 13 amino acids. The V and J ends lost 5 bases and 6 bases respectively, with 12 bases between them. The V gene's germline CDR1 is MNHEY and CDR2 SMNVEV (reference sequence). CDR3 DNA sequence: TGTGCCAGCAGTACCATGATGTGGGATACGCAGTATTTT. The encoded protein is CASSTMMWDTQYF.

This clone showed up just a few times. CDR3 residues: CASTRQGPYEQYF. CDR3 nucleotide sequence: TGTGCCTCCACCCGACAGGGACCCTACGAGCAGTACTTC. The chain carries TRBV30 and TRBJ2-7; 7 nucleotides match TRBD1. The CDR3 runs to 13 residues. Germline-derived CDR1 and CDR2 are GTSNPN and SVGIG (reference sequence). With V trimmed by 7 bases and J by 2 bases, 8 bases remained unmatched.

The V call is TRBV5-1, the J call TRBJ2-2; possibly TRBD1 for D (5 bases). V was trimmed by 4 bases and J by 0 bases, leaving 7 bases between them. The CDR3 length is 14 residues. Per the germline V gene, CDR1 is SGHRS and CDR2 is YFSETQ. CDR3 amino acids: CASSPDTNTGELFF. In nucleotides, the CDR3 is TGCGCCAGCAGCCCGGACACGAACACCGGGGAGCTGTTTTTT.

This clone was seen a single time. CDR3 nucleotides: TGTGCCAGCTCACCACCGCTAGCGGGGGCCTACGAGCAGTACTTC. Protein: CASSPPLAGAYEQYF. The gene calls are TRBV18 and TRBJ2-7, with 10 bases fitting TRBD2. There are 15 residues in the CDR3. V shed 0 bases, J shed 2 bases, and the junction held 1 base outside the gene matches. CDR1 is KGHSH, CDR2 LQKENI, per germline.

A word on this clone: A far larger clone is one nucleotide away, so this likely arose from a read error. The sample holds other DNA sequences that translate to the same CDR3. This chain uses TRBV6-5 with TRBJ2-6; TRBD2 might be the D (6 bases). This CDR3 contains 13 residues. Germline values: CDR1 MNHEY, CDR2 SVGAGI. This chain's CDR3 is CATGSSGANVLTF. Here the CDR3 DNA reads TGTGCCACCGGGAGCTCTGGGGCCAACGTCCTGACCTTC.

This chain uses TRBV5-1 with TRBJ2-7, with 12 bases fitting TRBD2. The V segment lost 4 bases and the J segment 7 bases; nucleotides outside the gene matches: 6. Germline values: CDR1 SGHRS, CDR2 YFSETQ. The CDR3 runs to 14 residues. The CDR3 reads CASSQTSGSGEQYF. The CDR3 region has the DNA TGCGCCAGCAGCCAGACTAGCGGGAGTGGAGAGCAGTACTTC.

The chain joins TRBV28 to TRBJ1-5, with 12 nucleotides matching TRBD1. This CDR3 has 15 amino acids. The germline gives CDR1 MDHEN, CDR2 SYDVKM. With 3 bases clipped from V and 5 bases from J, the junction kept 2 bases outside the gene matches. CDR3 amino acids: CASSLGQGAYQPQHF. The CDR3 region has the DNA TGTGCCAGCAGTTTGGGACAGGGGGCTTATCAGCCCCAGCATTTT.

In its sample, this clone was seen once. The gene calls are TRBV6-6 and TRBJ1-2, with D uncertain. Germline V gene data show CDR1 as MNHNY and CDR2 as SVGAGI (reference sequence). V was clipped by 6 bases and J by 2 bases, with 13 bases between them. This CDR3 region has 14 residues. In DNA, the CDR3 is TGTGCCAGCAGCTCGCCAAACAAGAACTATGGCTACACCTTC. Its protein is CASSSPNKNYGYTF.

V and J are TRBV28 and TRBJ1-1; 8 nucleotides agree with TRBD1. The CDR3 is 14 residues long. V lost 4 bases and J lost 7; bases outside the gene matches: 8. Germline loops: CDR1 MDHEN, CDR2 SYDVKM. The CDR3 sequence is CASSSQGAGGEAFF. The CDR3 DNA reads as TGTGCCAGCAGTTCCCAGGGGGCCGGAGGTGAAGCTTTCTTT.

The J gene is TRBJ2-7, the V gene TRBV20-1; D unresolved. Germline loops: CDR1 DFQATT, CDR2 SNEGSKA (reference sequence). The CDR3 consists of 11 residues. Trimming left V 3 bases short and J 3 bases short, with 6 bases between. The CDR3 loop reads CSARYGYEQYF. CDR3 nucleotides: TGCAGTGCTAGGTACGGCTACGAGCAGTACTTC.

This chain joins TRBV25-1 and TRBJ2-1; 12 nucleotides line up with TRBD2. Germline-derived CDR1 and CDR2 are MGHDK and SYGVNS. Trimming removed 1 base from V and 2 bases from J; junction bases left unmatched: 3. The CDR3 contains 17 residues. CDR3 DNA: TGTGCCAGCAGTGAATCTAGCGGGAGGGCGGCCTACAATGAGCAGTTCTTC. It specifies CASSESSGRAAYNEQFF.

The chain links TRBV19 to TRBJ2-1; D unclear. The CDR3 is 13 residues long. CDR1 LNHDA and CDR2 SQIVND come from the germline V gene (reference sequence). CDR3 region: CVKGSPIYNEQFF. The CDR3 DNA is TGTGTCAAGGGTAGCCCAATCTACAATGAGCAGTTCTTC. Supplemented by reference TRBV19 and TRBJ2-1, the full variable domain reads DGGITQSPKYLFRKEGQNVTLSCEQNLNHDAMYWYRQDPGQGLRLIYYSQIVNDFQKGDIAEGYSVSREKKESFPLTVTSAQKNPTAFYLCVKGSPIYNEQFFGPGTRLTVL.

V gene TRBV6-4 combines with J gene TRBJ2-4, with D perhaps matching TRBD1 (6 bases). Germline values: CDR1 MRHNA, CDR2 SNTAGT. The V and J ends lost 3 bases and 5 bases respectively, with 8 bases between them. The CDR3 totals 13 residues. The CDR3, as DNA: TGTGCCAGCAGTGAGGGGGCGCAAAACATTCAGTACTTC. Translated: CASSEGAQNIQYF.

This clone appeared a few times. The chain employs TRBV4-2 and TRBJ2-3, with 8 bases fitting TRBD2. The CDR3 runs 16 residues. CDR1 is LGHNA and CDR2 is YNFKEQ in the germline V gene. J lost 4 bases, V lost 1 base, and 7 bases had no gene match. For the CDR3, the DNA is TGTGCCAGCAGCCAAGTCCTCAGCGGGAGTGCAGATACGCAGTATTTT. It translates to CASSQVLSGSADTQYF.

The chain has TRBV18 and TRBJ1-5; D gene unclear. Germline CDR1 reads KGHSH; CDR2 reads LQKENI. Deletions cut 3 bases from V and 3 bases from J, with 6 bases between. This CDR3 contains 13 residues. The CDR3 region has the DNA TGTGCCAGCTCACCCGCAAACAATCAGCCCCAGCATTTT. Amino acids: CASSPANNQPQHF.

The chain has TRBV28 and TRBJ2-1; D may be TRBD1 or TRBD2 (6 bases each). The CDR3 is made up of 15 amino acids. Trimming left V 7 bases short and J 6 bases short, with 19 bases between. Germline-derived CDR1 and CDR2 are MDHEN and SYDVKM. The CDR3 DNA is TGTGCCAGCACCTCGGGGGCTAGCGACGGCAATGAGCAGTTCTTC. It codes for CASTSGASDGNEQFF.

The chain links TRBV5-1 to TRBJ2-5, with 8 bases fitting TRBD2. V lost 3 bases and J lost 5; bases outside the gene matches: 12. The CDR3 spans 16 residues. Per the germline V gene, CDR1 is SGHRS and CDR2 is YFSETQ. CDR3 protein: CASSSKMAGGGETQYF. Here the CDR3 DNA reads TGCGCCAGCAGCTCGAAAATGGCGGGAGGAGGGGAGACCCAGTACTTC.

CDR3 sequence: CASSDGFERTGELFF. The CDR3 coding sequence is TGTGCCAGCAGTGATGGGTTCGAGCGTACCGGGGAGCTGTTTTTT. This chain joins TRBV2 and TRBJ2-2; D is ambiguous. The V end was cut by 3 bases, the J end by 5 bases, with 13 bases between. There are 15 residues in the CDR3. CDR1 is SNHLY, CDR2 FYNNEI, per germline.

This chain connects TRBV29-1 to TRBJ2-7; 7 nucleotides agree with TRBD1. Unmatched junction bases numbered 5, after V lost 7 bases and J lost 2 bases. The CDR3 loop spans 12 amino acids. Germline assignment: CDR1 SQVTM and CDR2 ANQGSEA. The CDR3 bases are TGCAGCGCTCGGGACAGTGCCTACGAGCAGTACTTC. Its protein product is CSARDSAYEQYF.

On this clone: A far larger clone is only one base removed, so a read error is likely. This CDR3 is also generated by other DNA sequences in the sample. The V gene is TRBV28, the J gene TRBJ2-7, with TRBD1 as a possible D gene (5 bases). The CDR3 spans 12 residues. The V end was cut by 6 bases, the J end by 3 bases, with 9 bases between. Looked up from germline, CDR1 is MDHEN and CDR2 is SYDVKM. CDR3 bases: TGTGCCAGCAGCCCCGACAGCTACGAGCAGTACTTC. Translated, it gives CASSPDSYEQYF.

A note on this clone: In the same sample, other DNA sequences code for this CDR3. The gene calls are TRBV14 and TRBJ2-7; 8 bases agree with TRBD1. CDR1 and CDR2 (germline): SGHDN, FVKESK. The CDR3 consists of 15 residues. The V gene end was trimmed by 2 bases and the J gene end by 7 bases; junction bases not matched to a gene: 10. CDR3 DNA: TGTGCCAGCAGCCAATTGACAGGGGCCTTGTATGAGCAGTACTTC. This translates into CASSQLTGALYEQYF.

V gene TRBV7-9 combines with J gene TRBJ2-7; 7 nucleotides match TRBD2. This CDR3 has 15 amino acids. The germline V gene encodes CDR1 SEHNR and CDR2 FQNEAQ (reference sequence). The ends lost 4 bases at V and 4 bases at J; junction bases unmatched: 10. This chain's CDR3 is CASSSGGGHQYEQYF. In DNA form, the CDR3 reads TGTGCCAGCAGCTCGGGGGGAGGGCATCAATACGAGCAGTACTTC. The whole variable domain, filled in from reference TRBV7-9 and TRBJ2-7, reads DTGVSQNPRHKITKRGQNVTFRCDPISEHNRLYWYRQTLGQGPEFLTYFQNEAQLEKSRLLSDRFSAERPKGSFSTLEIQRTEQGDSAMYLCASSSGGGHQYEQYFGPGTRLTVT.

This clone has only a few counts. The chain joins TRBV6-5 to TRBJ2-7; 11 nucleotides match TRBD2. Germline CDR1 MNHEY, CDR2 SVGAGI. This CDR3 is built from 15 residues. The ends lost 6 bases at V and 6 bases at J; junction bases unmatched: 10. CDR3 sequence: CASSRQLAGGSEQYF. Here the CDR3 DNA reads TGTGCCAGCAGCCGACAGCTAGCGGGAGGTTCCGAGCAGTACTTC.

This clone was recorded once. V and J are TRBV6-5 and TRBJ2-7, with D hard to call. The CDR3 runs to 13 residues. V was pared by 5 bases and J by 3 bases, with 11 bases between. From germline, CDR1 is MNHEY and CDR2 SVGAGI. CDR3 amino acids: CASSQGSYYEQYF. The DNA of the CDR3 is TGTGCCAGCAGTCAAGGGTCCTACTACGAGCAGTACTTC.

The table lists this clone with many counts. V and J are TRBV11-2 and TRBJ2-2; TRBD1 matches at 9 bases. V trimming: 1 base; J trimming: 9 bases; junction bases outside the gene matches: 3. The CDR3 covers 14 residues. Germline values: CDR1 SGHAT, CDR2 FQNNGV. The CDR3 region is CASSLGTGAWELFF. For the CDR3, the DNA is TGTGCCAGCAGCTTAGGGACAGGGGCCTGGGAGCTGTTTTTT.